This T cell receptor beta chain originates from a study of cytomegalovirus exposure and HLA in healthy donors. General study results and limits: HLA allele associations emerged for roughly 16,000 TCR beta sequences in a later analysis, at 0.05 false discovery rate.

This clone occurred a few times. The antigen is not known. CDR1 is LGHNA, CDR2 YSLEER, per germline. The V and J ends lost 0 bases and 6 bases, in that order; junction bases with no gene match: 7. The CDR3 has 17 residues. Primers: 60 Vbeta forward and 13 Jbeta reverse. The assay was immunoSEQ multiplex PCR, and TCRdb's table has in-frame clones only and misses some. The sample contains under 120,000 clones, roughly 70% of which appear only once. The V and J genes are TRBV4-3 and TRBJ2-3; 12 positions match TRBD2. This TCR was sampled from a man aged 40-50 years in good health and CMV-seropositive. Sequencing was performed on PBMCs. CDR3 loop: CASSQDRYLAGGDTQYF. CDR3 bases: TGCGCCAGCAGCCAAGATAGGTACCTAGCGGGAGGGGATACGCAGTATTTT.